The 14 T cell receptor beta chains below all came from one sample that was sequenced in a study of beta chain features in type 1 diabetes. Every bit of the isolated RNA underwent reverse transcription, so sequencing read expressed TCRB transcripts. Sequencing was performed with immunoSEQ multiplex PCR; in TCRdb, only in-frame clones are kept and a portion is missing. The top ten hold 0.02% to 0.025% of the sample, which has 550,000 to 850,000 clones, under 15% seen once. Which antigens these TCRs recognize remains unknown. Regarding the study as a whole: Shortening of TCRB CDR3s, moderate but significant, appeared in all four CD4+ subsets of Type 1 diabetes patients.

The sequenced material came from naive CD4+ T cells from blood. These receptors were obtained from a man aged 18 to 35 with type 1 diabetes.

This rearrangement joins TRBV6-5 to TRBJ2-1; 7 bases line up with TRBD1. Germline V CDR1 and CDR2: MNHEY, SVGAGI. With 6 bases clipped from V and 3 bases from J, the junction kept 8 bases outside the gene matches. The CDR3 contains 15 residues. The CDR3 is CASSTDRADYNEQFF. The CDR3, as DNA: TGTGCCAGCAGCACCGACAGGGCCGACTACAATGAGCAGTTCTTC.

This clone occurred a few times. This sequence joins TRBV4-1 and TRBJ2-5; the D gene is possibly TRBD2 (5 bases). CDR1 is MGHRA, CDR2 YSYEKL, per germline. Trimming stripped 3 bases from V and 5 bases from J, with 13 bases between. The CDR3 consists of 14 residues. CDR3 nucleotides: TGCGCCAGCAGCCAGGCTCAGCAGCGGGAGACCCAGTACTTC. Amino acid sequence: CASSQAQQRETQYF.

The chain combines TRBV5-1 with TRBJ1-2; D ambiguous. The V end was cut by 4 bases, the J end by 1 base, with 8 bases between. The germline V gene has CDR1 SGHRS and CDR2 YFSETQ. This CDR3 is 13 amino acids long. The CDR3, as DNA: TGCGCCAGCAGCCTCCCGAATAACTATGGCTACACCTTC. It encodes CASSLPNNYGYTF. Full variable domain (outside the CDR3, taken from reference TRBV5-1 and TRBJ1-2): KAGVTQTPRYLIKTRGQQVTLSCSPISGHRSVSWYQQTPGQGLQFLFEYFSETQRNKGNFPGRFSGRQFSNSRSEMNVSTLELGDSALYLCASSLPNNYGYTFGSGTRLTVV.

The V and J genes are TRBV2 and TRBJ1-1, with D tentatively TRBD1 (5 bases). Trimming removed 4 bases from V and 3 bases from J, with 9 bases in between. Per germline, CDR1 SNHLY and CDR2 FYNNEI. The CDR3 has 13 residues. CDR3: CASSVWGDTEAFF. CDR3 bases: TGTGCCAGCAGTGTATGGGGGGACACTGAAGCTTTCTTT.

This clone was seen more than once but under ten times. The chain has TRBV11-2 and TRBJ1-6; D remains ambiguous. V lost 4 bases and J 11 bases, leaving 9 bases between the germline ends. CDR1 SGHAT and CDR2 FQNNGV come from the germline V gene. CDR3 length: 12 amino acids. CDR3 protein: CASSSGVAPLHF. The CDR3 nucleotides read TGTGCCAGCAGCTCCGGGGTTGCACCCCTCCACTTT.

The chain recombines TRBV6-1 with TRBJ1-6; D gene unclear. The CDR3 is 15 amino acids. Germline CDR1 is MNHNS and CDR2 is SASEGT. The germline V and J ends were trimmed by 6 bases and 5 bases, with 14 bases remaining between them. The DNA for the CDR3 is TGTGCCAGCAGCTCTTTGAGGAGGGATAATTCACCCCTCCACTTT. Encoded protein: CASSSLRRDNSPLHF.

This clone has more than one count but fewer than ten. The chain employs TRBV19 and TRBJ1-2; D possibly corresponds to TRBD1 (5 bases). Germline assignment: CDR1 LNHDA and CDR2 SQIVND (reference sequence). The CDR3 runs to 14 residues. V was clipped by 4 bases and J by 2 bases, with 11 bases between them. CDR3 nucleotide sequence: TGTGCCAGTAGTAGGGGCACTGGAAACTATGGCTACACCTTC. This sequence encodes CASSRGTGNYGYTF.

The rearrangement links TRBV7-2 to TRBJ1-4; 7 nucleotides align to TRBD1. After removal of 6 bases from V and 8 bases from J, the junction contained 12 bases not matched to a gene. Per the germline V gene, CDR1 is SGHTA and CDR2 is FQGNSA. This CDR3 comprises 15 residues. CDR3 sequence (DNA): TGTGCCAGCAGTATAACAGGGGTCTCGGGGGAAAAACTGTTTTTT. Protein product: CASSITGVSGEKLFF.

Only a few counts were recorded for this clone. CDR3 region: CASSLGPQDSSGAFF. In DNA form, the CDR3 reads TGTGCCAGCAGCTTGGGACCTCAAGACAGCAGTGGGGCTTTCTTT. The J gene is TRBJ1-1, the V gene TRBV5-6; tentatively, D is TRBD1 (5 bases). The length of the CDR3 is 15 residues. Germline V lookup: CDR1 SGHDT, CDR2 YYEEEE. Trimming removed 0 bases at V and 11 bases at J, with 20 bases between.

In this sample, this clone turned up a few times. The chain combines TRBV6-5 with TRBJ1-2; a possible D gene is TRBD1 (6 bases). The CDR3 loop spans 14 amino acids. Germline-derived CDR1 and CDR2 are MNHEY and SVGAGI. V lost 2 bases and J lost 8, with 15 bases in between. CDR3: CASSYQTGNRGYTF. The CDR3, as DNA: TGTGCCAGCAGTTACCAGACAGGTAACAGAGGCTACACCTTC.

This clone was seen only a few times. The genes are TRBV30 and TRBJ2-7, with 12 bases matching TRBD2. The CDR3 covers 16 residues. V shed 1 base, J shed 2 bases, and the junction held 6 bases outside the gene matches. CDR1 and CDR2 (germline): GTSNPN, SVGIG (reference sequence). For the CDR3, the DNA is TGTGCCTGGAGTGCGATGACTAGCGGGGGCACCTACGAGCAGTACTTC. Translating gives CAWSAMTSGGTYEQYF.

In regard to this clone: Mismatch with germline at one junction end may stem from a read error. The chain employs TRBV19 and TRBJ1-1, with D perhaps TRBD1 (6 bases). There are 15 residues in the CDR3. Germline V CDR1 and CDR2: LNHDA, SQIVND (reference sequence). This CDR3 is CASSGSMQGNAEAFF. DNA for the CDR3: TGTGCCAGTAGTGGGTCGATGCAGGGGAACGCTGAAGCTTTCTTT.

This CDR3 reads CASRDPGIQPQHF. The CDR3 bases are TGTGCCAGCAGGGATCCAGGGATTCAGCCCCAGCATTTT. The chain is built from TRBV2 and TRBJ1-5; TRBD1 might be the D (5 bases). V was pared by 6 bases and J by 6 bases, with 12 bases between. Germline CDR1 is SNHLY and CDR2 is FYNNEI. The CDR3 sequence is 13 residues long. Full variable domain (rest looked up from reference TRBV2 and TRBJ1-5): EPEVTQTPSHQVTQMGQEVILRCVPISNHLYFYWYRQILGQKVEFLVSFYNNEISEKSEIFDDQFSVERPDGSNFTLKIRSTKLEDSAMYFCASRDPGIQPQHFGDGTRLSIL.

The chain combines TRBV18 with TRBJ2-6; D not certain. Trimming removed 6 bases at V and 0 bases at J, with 9 bases between. The CDR3 is 15 residues long. Germline V lookup: CDR1 KGHSH, CDR2 LQKENI. DNA for the CDR3: TGTGCCAGCTCCTTGGCGTTCTCTGGGGCCAACGTCCTGACTTTC. This encodes CASSLAFSGANVLTF.